This note documents a single T cell receptor beta chain sequence. Trimming left V 3 bases short and J 5 bases short, with 17 bases between. Germline assignment: CDR1 MNHEY and CDR2 SMNVEV (reference sequence). The CDR3 is 15 residues long. Sequencing used immunoSEQ multiplex PCR; TCRdb keeps in-frame clones, though not all of them. This repertoire shows fewer than 85,000 clones, roughly 92% found once; its top ten account for 5% to 6.5%. These data are taken from a study of control samples from healthy donors and cancer patients. The TCR comes from a woman aged 55-69 years in good health. The sample consisted of blood. The V gene is TRBV27, the J gene TRBJ2-7; D gene uncertain. CDR3 loop: CASSFLASQRNEQYF. The CDR3 nucleotides read TGTGCCAGCAGTTTTCTCGCAAGCCAGAGAAACGAGCAGTACTTC.